This T cell receptor (beta chain) was recorded in a study of T cells in Graves' hyperthyroidism and ophthalmopathy. Study summary: It was at initial diagnosis, before any treatment, that peripheral blood was collected.

This CDR3 spans 14 amino acids. Trimming stripped 5 bases from V and 0 bases from J, with 9 bases between. Germline V gives CDR1 LNHDA, CDR2 SQIVND (reference sequence). Points from the study as a whole: Appearing also in blood were most of the thyroid clonotypes expanded above 0.001.

Amplified TCR beta CDR3 regions came from RNA transcripts. The HTBI primer set served for first-round RT-PCR of the TCR CDR3. TCRdb independently ran MiXCR on the multiplex PCR reads; one entry per CDR3 protein. Seen here are 540,000 or so distinct CDR3 sequences, around 16% observed once, and the top ten hold less than 9.5%. A note on this clonotype: Its specificity is not known.

The chain uses TRBV19 and TRBJ2-3; D call uncertain. This receptor was obtained from a woman aged 25 to 39 with Graves' hyperthyroidism. The sequencing sample was made of blood. The CDR3 nucleotides are TGTGCCAGTAGTTTGTTTACTAGCACAGATACGCAGTATTTT. As protein: CASSLFTSTDTQYF. Filled out from reference TRBV19 and TRBJ2-3, the complete variable domain reads DGGITQSPKYLFRKEGQNVTLSCEQNLNHDAMYWYRQDPGQGLRLIYYSQIVNDFQKGDIAEGYSVSREKKESFPLTVTSAQKNPTAFYLCASSLFTSTDTQYFGPGTRLTVL.